The clone carrying this T cell receptor beta chain was seen a few times. Its antigen is undetermined. The identical CDR3 is also encoded by other nucleotide sequences in the sample. The data derive from a study of CD8+ T cells in alopecia areata. Sequencing templates came from extracted RNA that was reverse transcribed into cDNA. The assay was immunoSEQ multiplex PCR, and TCRdb's table has in-frame clones only and misses some. Altogether roughly 100,000 clones are present, around 44% being singletons, with the ten largest covering less than 20%. Study-wide points: Resident alphabeta T-cell populations of normal skin are likewise subject to sequencing in scalp samples. The study found TCR sharing across patients less clear than in mice, possibly for HLA reasons. Alopecia totalis/universalis scalp especially showed more expanded CD8+ clones than normal scalp.

The CDR3 extends over 14 amino acids. Trimming removed 3 bases from V and 1 base from J, with 7 bases in between. The V gene's germline CDR1 is MNHEY and CDR2 SMNVEV (reference sequence). Treatment here: oral pan-JAK inhibitor, 5-10 mg twice daily. The input for sequencing was CD8+ T cells sorted from blood, taken at week 24, from a patient treated with tofacitinib. This receptor was identified in a human donor with alopecia areata. V gene TRBV27 combines with J gene TRBJ1-5; D unclear. The DNA of the CDR3 is TGTGCCAGCAGTTTGGGTGGGAGCAATCAGCCCCAGCATTTT. Translating it yields CASSLGGSNQPQHF.